These T cell receptor beta chains were read from a single sample in a study of blood T cell repertoires in COVID-19. The assay was immunoSEQ multiplex PCR, and TCRdb's table has in-frame clones only and misses some. The data contain 150,000 to 200,000 clones, 89% of them singletons. The sample was peripheral blood. The receptors derive from a man aged 18 to 35 who had recovered from COVID-19. The CDR3 runs from the conserved cysteine through the conserved F or W. A D gene is named only where the DNA matches it firmly. The size of a clone is reported for some rows only, either as once, few or many, or as a class for expanded clones.

D	size	V	J	DNA	CDR3
TRBD2	NA	TRBV5-6	TRBJ2-1	TGTGCCAGCCGTAGACTAGCGGGAATTTCTGGTGAGCAGTTCTTC	CASRRLAGISGEQFF
TRBD2	NA	TRBV5-1	TRBJ2-3	TGCGCCAGCAGCTTGGCTAGCGGGAGGAAGACAGATACGCAGTATTTT	CASSLASGRKTDTQYF
TRBD2	NA	TRBV2	TRBJ2-7	TGTGCCAGCATGGAGCGGGAGTACGACGAGCAGTACTTC	CASMEREYDEQYF
TRBD2	NA	TRBV7-6	TRBJ2-5	TGTGCCAGCAGCTTTCTAGCGGTTCAAGAGACCCAGTACTTC	CASSFLAVQETQYF
NA	NA	TRBV19	TRBJ2-1	TGTGCCAGTAGTATTACAGCGGCCGACTCCTACAATGAGCAGTTCTTC	CASSITAADSYNEQFF
NA	NA	TRBV29-1	TRBJ2-4	TGCAGCGTTGCCCGCGGGGTTCAAAACATTCAGTACTTC	CSVARGVQNIQYF
TRBD1	once	TRBV5-1	TRBJ1-2	TGCGCCAGCAGGGGGTCCCCGGGACAGGGGACCGTCTATGGCTACACCTTC	CASRGSPGQGTVYGYTF
NA	NA	TRBV6-2/TRBV6-3	TRBJ2-4	TGTGCCAGCAGTTACTCCCTAGCCAAAAACATTCAGTACTTC	CASSYSLAKNIQYF
TRBD1	NA	TRBV12-5	TRBJ2-7	TGTGCTAGTGGTTTGTTTCCGGGGACAGGGGGCTACGAGCAGTACTTC	CASGLFPGTGGYEQYF
NA	NA	TRBV3-1/TRBV3-2	TRBJ2-7	TGTGCCAGCAGGGGCAGATCGGGGACTTCCGCCTACGAGCAGTACTTC	CASRGRSGTSAYEQYF